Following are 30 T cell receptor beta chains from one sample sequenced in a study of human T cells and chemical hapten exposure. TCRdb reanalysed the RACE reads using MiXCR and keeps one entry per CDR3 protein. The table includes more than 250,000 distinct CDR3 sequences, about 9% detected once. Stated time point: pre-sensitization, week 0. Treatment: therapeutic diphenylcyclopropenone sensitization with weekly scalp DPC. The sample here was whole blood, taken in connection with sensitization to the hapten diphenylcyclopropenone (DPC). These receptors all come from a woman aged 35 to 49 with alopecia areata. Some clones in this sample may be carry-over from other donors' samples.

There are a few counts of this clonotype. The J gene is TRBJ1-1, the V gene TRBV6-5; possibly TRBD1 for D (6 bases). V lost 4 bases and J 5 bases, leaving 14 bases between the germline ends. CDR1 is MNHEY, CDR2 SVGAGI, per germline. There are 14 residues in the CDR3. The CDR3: CASSFWGQGTEAFF. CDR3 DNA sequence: TGTGCCAGCAGTTTCTGGGGGCAGGGGACTGAAGCTTTCTTT.

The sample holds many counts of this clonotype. The CDR3 here is CASSPSGSSAETQYF. The DNA of the CDR3 is TGTGCCAGCAGCCCTAGCGGGAGTAGCGCAGAGACCCAGTACTTC. V is TRBV7-8 and J is TRBJ2-5, with TRBD2 matching over 10 bases. V shed 5 bases, J shed 4 bases, and the junction held 7 bases outside the gene matches. The CDR3 covers 15 residues. The germline V gene has CDR1 SGHVS and CDR2 FQNEAQ.

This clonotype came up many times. CDR3 region: CASSLSVAANQPQHF. The CDR3 coding sequence is TGTGCCAGCAGCTTAAGCGTGGCAGCCAATCAGCCCCAGCATTTT. The chain recombines TRBV7-2 with TRBJ1-5; the D is unclear. The V gene's germline CDR1 is SGHTA and CDR2 FQGNSA. Trimming cost V 2 bases and J 3 bases, with 11 bases left between them. There are 15 residues in the CDR3. Complete variable domain (other parts from reference TRBV7-2 and TRBJ1-5): GAGVSQSPSNKVTEKGKDVELRCDPISGHTALYWYRQSLGQGLEFLIYFQGNSAPDKSGLPSDRFSAERTGGSVSTLTIQRTQQEDSAVYLCASSLSVAANQPQHFGDGTRLSIL.

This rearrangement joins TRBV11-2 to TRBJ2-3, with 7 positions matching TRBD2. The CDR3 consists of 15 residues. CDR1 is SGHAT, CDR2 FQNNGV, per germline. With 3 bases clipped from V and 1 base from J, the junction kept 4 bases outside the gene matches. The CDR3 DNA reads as TGTGCCAGCAGCTTTCTAGCGGTAGGCACAGATACGCAGTATTTT. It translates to CASSFLAVGTDTQYF. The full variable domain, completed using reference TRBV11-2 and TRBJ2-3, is EAGVAQSPRYKIIEKRQSVAFWCNPISGHATLYWYQQILGQGPKLLIQFQNNGVVDDSQLPKDRFSAERLKGVDSTLKIQPAKLEDSAVYLCASSFLAVGTDTQYFGPGTRLTVL.

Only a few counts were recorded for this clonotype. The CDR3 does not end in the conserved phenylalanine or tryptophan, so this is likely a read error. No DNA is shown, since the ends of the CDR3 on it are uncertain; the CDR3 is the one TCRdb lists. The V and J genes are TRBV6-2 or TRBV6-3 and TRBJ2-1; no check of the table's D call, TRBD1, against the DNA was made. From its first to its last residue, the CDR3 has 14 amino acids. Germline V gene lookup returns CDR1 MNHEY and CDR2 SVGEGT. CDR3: CASSHNLGQATPLV.

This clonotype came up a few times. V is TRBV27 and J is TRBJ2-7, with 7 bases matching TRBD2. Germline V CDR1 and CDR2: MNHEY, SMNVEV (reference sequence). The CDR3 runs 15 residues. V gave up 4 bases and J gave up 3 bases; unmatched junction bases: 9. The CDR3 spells CASSSSSGGGYEQYF. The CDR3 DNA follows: TGTGCCAGCAGTTCCTCCTCGGGGGGAGGCTACGAGCAGTACTTC.

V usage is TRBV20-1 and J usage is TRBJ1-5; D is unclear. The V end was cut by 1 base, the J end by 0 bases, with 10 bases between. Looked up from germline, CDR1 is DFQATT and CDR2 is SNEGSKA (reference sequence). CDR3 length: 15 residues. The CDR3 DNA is TGCAGTGCTAGAGGAGGGTCGTATAGCAATCAGCCCCAGCATTTT. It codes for CSARGGSYSNQPQHF.

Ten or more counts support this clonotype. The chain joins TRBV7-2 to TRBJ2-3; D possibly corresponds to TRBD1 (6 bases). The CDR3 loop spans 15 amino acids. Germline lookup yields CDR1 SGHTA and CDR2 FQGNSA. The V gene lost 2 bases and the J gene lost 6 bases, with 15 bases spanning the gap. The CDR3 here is CASSLQGPVADTQYF. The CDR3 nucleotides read TGTGCCAGCAGCTTACAGGGGCCCGTGGCGGATACGCAGTATTTT.

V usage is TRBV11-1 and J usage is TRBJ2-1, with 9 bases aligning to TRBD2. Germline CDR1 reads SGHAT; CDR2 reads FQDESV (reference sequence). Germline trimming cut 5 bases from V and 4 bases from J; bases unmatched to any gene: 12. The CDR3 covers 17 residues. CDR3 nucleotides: TGTGCCAGCAGCCTTGGGGGTCTAGCGGGACGATACAATGAGCAGTTCTTC. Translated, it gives CASSLGGLAGRYNEQFF.

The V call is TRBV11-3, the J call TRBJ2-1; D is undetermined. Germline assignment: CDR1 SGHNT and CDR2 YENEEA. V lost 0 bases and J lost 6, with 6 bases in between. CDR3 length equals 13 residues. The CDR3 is CASSLDPANEQFF. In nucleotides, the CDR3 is TGTGCCAGCAGCTTAGACCCTGCCAATGAGCAGTTCTTC.

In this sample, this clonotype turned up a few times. The CDR3 region has the DNA TGCGCCAGCAGCTCCAGGGCTGGCACTGAAGCTTTCTTT. It encodes CASSSRAGTEAFF. The rearrangement links TRBV5-1 to TRBJ1-1; weak D call: TRBD1 (5 bases). This CDR3 comprises 13 residues. CDR1 and CDR2 (germline): SGHRS, YFSETQ. Between the trimmed V and J ends, which lost 3 bases and 4 bases, there was a span of 10 bases.

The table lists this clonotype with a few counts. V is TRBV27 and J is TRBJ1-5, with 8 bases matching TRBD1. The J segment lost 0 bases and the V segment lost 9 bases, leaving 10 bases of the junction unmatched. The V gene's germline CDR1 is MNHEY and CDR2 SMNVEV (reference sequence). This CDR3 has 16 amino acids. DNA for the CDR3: TGTGCCAGTTCCGGACAGGGCTGGTATAGCAATCAGCCCCAGCATTTT. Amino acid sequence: CASSGQGWYSNQPQHF.

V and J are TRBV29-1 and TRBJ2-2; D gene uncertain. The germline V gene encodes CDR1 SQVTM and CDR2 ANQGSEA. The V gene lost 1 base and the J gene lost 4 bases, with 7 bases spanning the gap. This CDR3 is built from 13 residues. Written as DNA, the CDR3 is TGCAGCGTTGAAGTAAAGGGCACCGGGGAGCTGTTTTTT. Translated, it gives CSVEVKGTGELFF.

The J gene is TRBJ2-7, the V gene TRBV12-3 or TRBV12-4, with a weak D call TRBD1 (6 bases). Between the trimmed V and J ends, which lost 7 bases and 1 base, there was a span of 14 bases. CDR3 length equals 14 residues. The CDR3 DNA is TGTGCCAGCAATCCAGGGGCGGATTCCTACGAGCAGTACTTC. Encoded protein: CASNPGADSYEQYF.

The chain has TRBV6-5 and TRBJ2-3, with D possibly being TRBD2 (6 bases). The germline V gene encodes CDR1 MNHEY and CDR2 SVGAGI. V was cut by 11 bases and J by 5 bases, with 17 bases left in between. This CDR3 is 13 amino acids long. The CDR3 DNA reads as TGTGCCGTACATTGGCCCGGGGGAGATACGCAGTATTTT. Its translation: CAVHWPGGDTQYF.

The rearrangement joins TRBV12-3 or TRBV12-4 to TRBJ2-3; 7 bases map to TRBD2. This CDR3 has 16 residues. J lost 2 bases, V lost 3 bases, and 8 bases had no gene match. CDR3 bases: TGTGCCAGCAGTTTCTCCCGGACTAGAACCACAGATACGCAGTATTTT. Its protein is CASSFSRTRTTDTQYF.

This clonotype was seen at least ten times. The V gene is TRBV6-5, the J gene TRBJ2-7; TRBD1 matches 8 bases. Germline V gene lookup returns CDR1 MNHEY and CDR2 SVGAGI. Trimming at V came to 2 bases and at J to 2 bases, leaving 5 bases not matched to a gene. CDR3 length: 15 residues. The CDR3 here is CASSYRSGGTYEQYF. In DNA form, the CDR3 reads TGTGCCAGCAGTTACAGGTCAGGGGGCACCTACGAGCAGTACTTC.

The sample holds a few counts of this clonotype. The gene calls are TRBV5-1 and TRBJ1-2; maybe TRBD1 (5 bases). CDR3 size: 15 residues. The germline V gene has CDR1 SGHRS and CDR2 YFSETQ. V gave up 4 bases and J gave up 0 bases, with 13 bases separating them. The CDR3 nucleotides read TGCGCCAGCAGCCCGACAGAGGTTGCTAACTATGGCTACACCTTC. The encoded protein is CASSPTEVANYGYTF.

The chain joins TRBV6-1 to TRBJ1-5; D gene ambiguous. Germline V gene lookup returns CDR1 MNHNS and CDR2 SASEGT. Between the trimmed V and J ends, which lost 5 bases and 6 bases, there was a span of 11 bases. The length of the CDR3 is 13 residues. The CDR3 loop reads CASSRPEGQPQHF. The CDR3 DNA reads TGTGCCAGCAGTCGCCCAGAGGGTCAGCCCCAGCATTTT.

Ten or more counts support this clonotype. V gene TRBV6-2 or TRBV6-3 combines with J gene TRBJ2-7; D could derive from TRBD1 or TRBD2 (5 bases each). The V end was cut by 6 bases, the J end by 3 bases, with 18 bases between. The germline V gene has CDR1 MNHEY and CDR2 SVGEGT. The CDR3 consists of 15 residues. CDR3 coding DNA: TGTGCCAGCAGGCTACAACTAGGGGTCTTCTACGAGCAGTACTTC. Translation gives CASRLQLGVFYEQYF.

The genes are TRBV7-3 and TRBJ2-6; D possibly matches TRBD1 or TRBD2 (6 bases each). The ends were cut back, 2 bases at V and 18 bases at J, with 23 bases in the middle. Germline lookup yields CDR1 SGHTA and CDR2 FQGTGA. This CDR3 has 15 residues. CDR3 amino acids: CASSLVGGTTILPTF. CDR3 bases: TGTGCCAGCAGCTTAGTCGGAGGGACAACGATTCTTCCGACTTTC.

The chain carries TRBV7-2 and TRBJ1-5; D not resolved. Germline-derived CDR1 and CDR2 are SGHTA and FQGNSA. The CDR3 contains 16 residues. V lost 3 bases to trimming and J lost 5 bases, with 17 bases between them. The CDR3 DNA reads TGTGCCAGCAGCTTGGTCCTGAGCGTCGGGGATCAGCCCCAGCATTTT. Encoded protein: CASSLVLSVGDQPQHF.

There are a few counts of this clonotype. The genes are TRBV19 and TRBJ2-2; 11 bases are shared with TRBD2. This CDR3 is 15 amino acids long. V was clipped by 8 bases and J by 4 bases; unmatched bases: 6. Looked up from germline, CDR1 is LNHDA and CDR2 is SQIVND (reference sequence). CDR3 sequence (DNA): TGTGCCAGTTTACTAGCGGGAGCCCCCACCGGGGAGCTGTTTTTT. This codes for CASLLAGAPTGELFF.

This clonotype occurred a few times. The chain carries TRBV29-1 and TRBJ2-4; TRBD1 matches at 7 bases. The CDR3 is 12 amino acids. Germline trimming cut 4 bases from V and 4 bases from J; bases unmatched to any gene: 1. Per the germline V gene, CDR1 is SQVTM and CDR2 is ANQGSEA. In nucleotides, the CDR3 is TGCAGCGTTGCACAGGGGAAAAACATTCAGTACTTC. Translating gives CSVAQGKNIQYF. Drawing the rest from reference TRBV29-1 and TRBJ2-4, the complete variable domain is SAVISQKPSRDICQRGTSLTIQCQVDSQVTMMFWYRQQPGQSLTLIATANQGSEATYESGFVIDKFPISRPNLTFSTLTVSNMSPEDSSIYLCSVAQGKNIQYFGAGTRLSVL.

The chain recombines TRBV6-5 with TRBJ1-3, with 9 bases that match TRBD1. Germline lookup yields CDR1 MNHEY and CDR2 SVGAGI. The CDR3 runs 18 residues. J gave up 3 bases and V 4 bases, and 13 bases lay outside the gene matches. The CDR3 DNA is TGTGCCAGCAGTTGGGGGGGGACAGGGACGTCGGATGGAAACACCATATATTTT. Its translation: CASSWGGTGTSDGNTIYF.

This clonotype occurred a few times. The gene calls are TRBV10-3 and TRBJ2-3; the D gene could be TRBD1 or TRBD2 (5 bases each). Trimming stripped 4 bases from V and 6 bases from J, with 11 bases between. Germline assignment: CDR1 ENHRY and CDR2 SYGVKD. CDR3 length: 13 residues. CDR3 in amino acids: CAISVRGGDTQYF. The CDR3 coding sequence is TGTGCCATCAGTGTGCGTGGGGGTGATACGCAGTATTTT.

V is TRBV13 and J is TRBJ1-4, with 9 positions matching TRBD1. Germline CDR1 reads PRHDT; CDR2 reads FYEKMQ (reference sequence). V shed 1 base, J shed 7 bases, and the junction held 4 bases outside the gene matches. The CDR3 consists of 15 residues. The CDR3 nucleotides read TGTGCCAGCAGCTTAGATGGGACAGGGATTGAAAAACTGTTTTTT. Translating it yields CASSLDGTGIEKLFF.

The CDR3 loop is CASSQGLAASNEQFF. As DNA, the CDR3 is TGCGCCAGCAGCCAAGGGCTAGCTGCGTCCAATGAGCAGTTCTTC. The chain uses TRBV4-3 and TRBJ2-1, with D possibly matching TRBD2 (5 bases). V dropped 1 base and J dropped 6 bases, with 13 bases sitting between them. CDR3 length: 15 amino acids. CDR1 LGHNA and CDR2 YSLEER come from the germline V gene.

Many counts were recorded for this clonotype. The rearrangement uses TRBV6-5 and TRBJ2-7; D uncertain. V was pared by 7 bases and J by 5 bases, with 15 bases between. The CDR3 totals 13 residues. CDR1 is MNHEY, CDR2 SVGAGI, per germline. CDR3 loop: CASNLLGRNEQYF. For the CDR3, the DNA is TGTGCCAGCAATTTACTGGGTAGGAACGAGCAGTACTTC.

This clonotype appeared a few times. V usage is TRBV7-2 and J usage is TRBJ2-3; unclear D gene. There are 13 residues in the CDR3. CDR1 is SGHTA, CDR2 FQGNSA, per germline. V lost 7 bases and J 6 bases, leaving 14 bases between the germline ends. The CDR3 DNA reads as TGTGCCAGCACCCGCGCGGCAGAGGATACGCAGTATTTT. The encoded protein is CASTRAAEDTQYF.